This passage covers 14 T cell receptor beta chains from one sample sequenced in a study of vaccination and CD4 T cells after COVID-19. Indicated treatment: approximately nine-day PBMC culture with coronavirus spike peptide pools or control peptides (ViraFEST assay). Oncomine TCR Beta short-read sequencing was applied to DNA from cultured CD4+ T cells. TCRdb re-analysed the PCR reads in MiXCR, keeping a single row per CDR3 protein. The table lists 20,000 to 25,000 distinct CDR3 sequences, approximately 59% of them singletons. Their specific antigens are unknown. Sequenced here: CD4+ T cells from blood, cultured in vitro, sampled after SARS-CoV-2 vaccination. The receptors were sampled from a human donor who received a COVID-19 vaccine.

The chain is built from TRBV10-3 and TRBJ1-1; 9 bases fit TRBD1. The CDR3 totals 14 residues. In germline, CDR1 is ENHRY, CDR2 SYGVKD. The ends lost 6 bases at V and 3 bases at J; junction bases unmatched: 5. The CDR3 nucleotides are TGTGCCATCAGCCCGACAGGGGGGTACACTGAAGCTTTCTTT. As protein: CAISPTGGYTEAFF.

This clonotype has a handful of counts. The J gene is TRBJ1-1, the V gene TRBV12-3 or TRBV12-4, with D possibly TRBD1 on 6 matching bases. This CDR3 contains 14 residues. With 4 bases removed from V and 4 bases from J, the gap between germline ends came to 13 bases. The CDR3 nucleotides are TGTGCCAGCAGTTACAGGGAAGGTATCACTGAAGCTTTCTTT. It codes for CASSYREGITEAFF.

The CDR3 spells CSARDQKGYNEQFF. The CDR3 DNA reads as TGCAGTGCTAGAGATCAGAAAGGCTACAATGAGCAGTTCTTC. The chain links TRBV20-1 to TRBJ2-1; the D is unclear. CDR3 length: 14 residues. The V gene lost 0 bases and the J gene lost 3 bases, with 9 bases spanning the gap. Germline assignment: CDR1 DFQATT and CDR2 SNEGSKA (reference sequence).

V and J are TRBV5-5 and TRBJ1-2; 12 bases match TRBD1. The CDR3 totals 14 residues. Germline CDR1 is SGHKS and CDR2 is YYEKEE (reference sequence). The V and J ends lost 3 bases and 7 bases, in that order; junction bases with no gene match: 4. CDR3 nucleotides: TGTGCCAGCAGCTGGGGACAGGGGGCTGGTGGCTACACCTTC. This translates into CASSWGQGAGGYTF.

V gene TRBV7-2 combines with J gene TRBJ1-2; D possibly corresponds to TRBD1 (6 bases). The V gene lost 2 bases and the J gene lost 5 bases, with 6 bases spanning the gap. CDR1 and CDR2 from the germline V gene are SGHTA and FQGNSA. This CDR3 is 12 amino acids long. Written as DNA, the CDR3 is TGTGCCAGCAGCTTACAGGGGTATGGCTACACCTTC. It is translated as CASSLQGYGYTF. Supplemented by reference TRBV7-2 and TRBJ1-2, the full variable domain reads GAGVSQSPSNKVTEKGKDVELRCDPISGHTALYWYRQSLGQGLEFLIYFQGNSAPDKSGLPSDRFSAERTGGSVSTLTIQRTQQEDSAVYLCASSLQGYGYTFGSGTRLTVV.

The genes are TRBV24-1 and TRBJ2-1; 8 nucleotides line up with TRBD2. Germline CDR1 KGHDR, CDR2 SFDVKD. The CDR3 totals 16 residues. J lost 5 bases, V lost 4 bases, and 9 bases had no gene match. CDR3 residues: CATSDPNSGAHNEQFF. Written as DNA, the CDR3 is TGTGCCACCAGTGACCCTAATAGCGGGGCCCACAATGAGCAGTTCTTC.

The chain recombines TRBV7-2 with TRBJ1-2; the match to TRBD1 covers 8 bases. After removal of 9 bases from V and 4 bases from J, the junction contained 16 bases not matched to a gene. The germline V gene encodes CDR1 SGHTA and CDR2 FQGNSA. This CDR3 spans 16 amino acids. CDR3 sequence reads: CASGGQGLTWGYGYTF. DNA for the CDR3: TGTGCCAGTGGTGGACAGGGATTGACGTGGGGCTATGGCTACACCTTC.

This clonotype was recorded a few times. The CDR3 region is CATSAAGLYGYTF. Here the CDR3 DNA reads TGTGCCACCAGTGCCGCCGGGCTCTATGGCTACACCTTC. V usage is TRBV24-1 and J usage is TRBJ1-2; D remains unclear. The CDR3 totals 13 residues. Germline CDR1 and CDR2: KGHDR and SFDVKD. The V and J ends lost 5 bases and 4 bases respectively, with 10 bases between them.

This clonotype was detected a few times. In DNA form, the CDR3 reads TGTGCCAGCAGCTTAGTTCACGTTTATGGCTACACCTTC. Encoded protein: CASSLVHVYGYTF. The rearrangement joins TRBV7-2 to TRBJ1-2; D unclear. Trimming removed 1 base at V and 5 bases at J, with 8 bases between. CDR3 length: 13 residues. Germline-derived CDR1 and CDR2 are SGHTA and FQGNSA.

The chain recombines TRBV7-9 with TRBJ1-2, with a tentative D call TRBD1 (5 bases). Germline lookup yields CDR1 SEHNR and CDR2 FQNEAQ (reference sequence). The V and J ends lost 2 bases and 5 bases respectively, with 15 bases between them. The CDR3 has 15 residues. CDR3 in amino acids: CASSLREDSSYGYTF. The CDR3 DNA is TGTGCCAGCAGCTTAAGAGAAGACAGCTCATATGGCTACACCTTC.

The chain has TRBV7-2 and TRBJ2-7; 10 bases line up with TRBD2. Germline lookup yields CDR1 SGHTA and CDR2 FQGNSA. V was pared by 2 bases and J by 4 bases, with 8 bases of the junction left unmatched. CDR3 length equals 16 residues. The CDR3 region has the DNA TGTGCCAGCAGCTTACAAGCGGGGGGGCTAATTTACGAGCAGTACTTC. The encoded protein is CASSLQAGGLIYEQYF. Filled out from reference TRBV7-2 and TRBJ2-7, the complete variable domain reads GAGVSQSPSNKVTEKGKDVELRCDPISGHTALYWYRQSLGQGLEFLIYFQGNSAPDKSGLPSDRFSAERTGGSVSTLTIQRTQQEDSAVYLCASSLQAGGLIYEQYFGPGTRLTVT.

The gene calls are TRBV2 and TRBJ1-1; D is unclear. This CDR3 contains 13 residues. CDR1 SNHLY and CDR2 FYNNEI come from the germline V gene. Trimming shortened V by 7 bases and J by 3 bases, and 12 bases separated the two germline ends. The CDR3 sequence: CASKGGVDTEAFF. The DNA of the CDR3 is TGTGCCAGCAAGGGCGGGGTGGACACTGAAGCTTTCTTT.

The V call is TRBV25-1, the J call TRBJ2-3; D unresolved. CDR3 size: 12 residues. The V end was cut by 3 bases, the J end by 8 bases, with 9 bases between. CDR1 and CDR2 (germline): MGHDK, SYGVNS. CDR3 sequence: CASSEGRFTQYF. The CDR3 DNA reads TGTGCCAGCAGTGAGGGTCGGTTTACGCAGTATTTT.

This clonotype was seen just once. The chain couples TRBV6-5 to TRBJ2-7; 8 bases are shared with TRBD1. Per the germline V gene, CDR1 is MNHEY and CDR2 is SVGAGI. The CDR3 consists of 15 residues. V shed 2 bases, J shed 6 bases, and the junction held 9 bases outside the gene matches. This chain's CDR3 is CASSYARQGISEQYF. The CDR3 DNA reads TGTGCCAGCAGTTACGCCCGACAGGGGATCTCCGAGCAGTACTTC.